This T cell receptor (beta chain) is drawn from a study of CD8+ T cells in alopecia areata. Regarding treatment: oral pan-JAK inhibitor, 5-10 mg twice daily. The authors extracted RNA and reverse transcribed it into cDNA as the sequencing template. Clones were sequenced by immunoSEQ multiplex PCR, and TCRdb holds only the in-frame ones, with some missing. Of around 100,000 clones detected, over 70% appear once; the ten largest clones hold roughly a sixth. The ends were cut back, 2 bases at V and 10 bases at J, with 12 bases in the middle. Germline assignment: CDR1 SGHTA and CDR2 FQGTGA. This CDR3 spans 13 amino acids. The sample holds a few counts of this clone.

The chain employs TRBV7-3 and TRBJ2-1, with a possible D match to TRBD1 (8 bases). This TCR derives from a human donor with alopecia areata. The sequencing here drew on CD8+ T cells sorted from blood, taken at approximately week 42, from a patient treated with tofacitinib. The CDR3 is CASSLDRGGEQFF. The CDR3 nucleotides are TGTGCCAGCAGCTTAGACAGGGGAGGGGAGCAGTTCTTC.